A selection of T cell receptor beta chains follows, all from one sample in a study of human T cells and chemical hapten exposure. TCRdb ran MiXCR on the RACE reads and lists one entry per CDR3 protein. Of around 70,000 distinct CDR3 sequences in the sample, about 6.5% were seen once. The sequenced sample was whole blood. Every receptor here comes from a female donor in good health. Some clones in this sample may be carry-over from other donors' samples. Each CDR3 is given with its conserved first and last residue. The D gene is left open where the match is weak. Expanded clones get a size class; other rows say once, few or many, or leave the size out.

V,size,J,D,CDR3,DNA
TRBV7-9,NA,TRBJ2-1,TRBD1,CASRGIGQGSLGEQFF,TGTGCCAGCAGGGGAATTGGACAGGGGAGTCTCGGTGAGCAGTTCTTC
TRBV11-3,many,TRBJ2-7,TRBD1,CASSLNRGHEQYF,TGTGCCAGCAGCTTAAACAGGGGGCACGAGCAGTACTTC
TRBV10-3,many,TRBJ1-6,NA,CAISESGGSPLHF,TGTGCCATCAGTGAGTCGGGGGGTTCACCCCTCCACTTT
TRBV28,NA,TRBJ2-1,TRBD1,CASSLSTGDNEQFF,TGTGCCAGCAGTTTGTCGACAGGGGACAATGAGCAGTTCTTC
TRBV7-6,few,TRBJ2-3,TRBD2,CASRQRSEGTSGATDTQYF,TGTGCCAGCAGACAACGGTCCGAGGGTACTAGCGGGGCCACAGATACGCAGTATTTT
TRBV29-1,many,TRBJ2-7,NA,CSVEGARREQYF,TGCAGCGTTGAAGGGGCACGGCGAGAGCAGTACTTC
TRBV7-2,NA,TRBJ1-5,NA,CASSVGRVQPQHF,TGTGCCAGCAGCGTAGGAAGGGTCCAGCCCCAGCATTTT
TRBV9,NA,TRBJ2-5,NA,CASSVEDYGQTQYF,TGTGCCAGCAGCGTAGAGGACTACGGACAGACCCAGTACTTC
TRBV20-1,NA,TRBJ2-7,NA,CSARAPAGGDYYEQYF,TGCAGTGCTAGAGCCCCGGCTGGAGGAGACTACTACGAGCAGTACTTC
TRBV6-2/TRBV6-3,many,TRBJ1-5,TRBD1,CASSTGTENQPQHF,TGTGCCAGCAGTACCGGGACAGAGAATCAGCCCCAGCATTTT
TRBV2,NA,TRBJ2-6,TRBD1,CASSEGRGQGATGANVLTF,TGTGCCAGCAGTGAAGGGAGGGGCCAGGGGGCAACTGGGGCCAACGTCCTGACTTTC
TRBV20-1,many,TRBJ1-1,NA,CSARRGGTEAFF,TGCAGTGCTAGAAGGGGAGGGACTGAAGCTTTCTTT
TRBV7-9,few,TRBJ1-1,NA,CASSPSTEAFF,TGTGCCAGCAGCCCCTCCACTGAAGCTTTCTTT
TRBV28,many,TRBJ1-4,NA,CASSPAGGTGTNEKLFF,TGTGCCAGCAGCCCTGCGGGGGGCACGGGGACTAATGAAAAACTGTTTTTT
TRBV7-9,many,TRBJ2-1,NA,CASGVAISYNEQFF,TGTGCCAGCGGGGTAGCCATCTCCTACAATGAGCAGTTCTTC
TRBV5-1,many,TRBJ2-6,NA,CASRQDTISGANVLTF,TGCGCCAGCAGACAGGATACGATCTCTGGGGCCAACGTCCTGACTTTC
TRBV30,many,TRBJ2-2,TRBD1,CAFQTQGEQNTGELFF,TGTGCCTTCCAGACACAGGGGGAACAGAACACCGGGGAGCTGTTTTTT
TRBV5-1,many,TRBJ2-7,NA,CASRLVGGKYEQYF,TGCGCCAGCAGATTGGTTGGGGGAAAGTACGAGCAGTACTTC
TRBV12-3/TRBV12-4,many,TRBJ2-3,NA,CASSSGEDSTDTQYF,TGTGCCAGCAGTTCGGGGGAGGATAGCACAGATACGCAGTATTTT
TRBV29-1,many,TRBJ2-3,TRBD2,CSVPLAGGPDTQYF,TGCAGCGTCCCACTAGCGGGAGGGCCAGATACGCAGTATTTT
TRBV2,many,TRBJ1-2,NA,CASRSGHVPLCYTF,TGTGCCAGCAGGTCGGGACACGTCCCTTTGTGCTACACCTTC
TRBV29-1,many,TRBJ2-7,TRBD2,CSATGTSGRLPYEQYF,TGCAGCGCCACAGGGACTAGCGGGAGACTTCCATACGAGCAGTACTTC
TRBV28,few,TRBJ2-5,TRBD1,CASSGAGGTKTQYF,TGTGCCAGCAGTGGAGCAGGGGGCACGAAGACCCAGTACTTC
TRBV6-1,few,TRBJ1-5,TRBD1,CASRQTGMEQPQHF,TGTGCCAGCAGGCAGACAGGGATGGAACAGCCCCAGCATTTT
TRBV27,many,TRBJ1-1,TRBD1,CASSLQGASTEAFF,TGTGCCAGCAGTCTACAGGGGGCTAGCACTGAAGCTTTCTTT
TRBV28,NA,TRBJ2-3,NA,CASSFGDLGTQYF,TGTGCCAGCAGTTTCGGGGACTTGGGTACGCAGTATTTT
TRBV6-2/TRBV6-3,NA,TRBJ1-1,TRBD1,CASMTGGYTEAFF,TGTGCCAGCATGACAGGGGGCTACACTGAAGCTTTCTTT
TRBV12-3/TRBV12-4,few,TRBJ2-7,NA,CASSSRQGQVREQYF,TGTGCCAGCAGTTCCCGGCAAGGCCAAGTACGGGAGCAGTACTTC
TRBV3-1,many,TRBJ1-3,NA,CASSPLGPKVDTIYF,TGTGCCAGCAGCCCCCTGGGGCCCAAGGTGGACACCATATATTTT
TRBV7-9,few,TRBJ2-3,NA,CASTHTDTQYF,TGTGCCAGCACTCACACAGATACGCAGTATTTT
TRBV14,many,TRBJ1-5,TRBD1,CASSLSGGPQHF,TGTGCCAGCAGTCTATCAGGGGGACCTCAGCATTTT
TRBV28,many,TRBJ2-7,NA,CASSLGGRARGGEQYF,TGTGCCAGCAGTTTAGGAGGGAGAGCGAGGGGAGGCGAGCAGTACTTC
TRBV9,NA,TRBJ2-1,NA,CASSVGALPNNEQFF,TGTGCCAGCAGCGTGGGCGCCCTACCCAACAATGAGCAGTTCTTC
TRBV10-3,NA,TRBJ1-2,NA,CAISYQGSGNYGYTF,TGTGCCATCAGTTACCAGGGTTCGGGCAACTATGGCTACACCTTC
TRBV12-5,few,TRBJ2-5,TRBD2,CASGLAASGRGETQYF,TGTGCTAGTGGTTTGGCAGCTAGCGGGAGGGGGGAGACCCAGTACTTC
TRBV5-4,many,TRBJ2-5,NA,CASSSPGTEEETQYF,TGTGCCAGCAGCTCCCCCGGGACGGAAGAAGAGACCCAGTACTTC
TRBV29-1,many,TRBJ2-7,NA,CSVAGAASSYEQYF,TGCAGCGTCGCTGGGGCGGCCAGCTCCTACGAGCAGTACTTC
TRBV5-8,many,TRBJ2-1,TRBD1,CASSLRDRADNEQFF,TGTGCCAGCAGCTTAAGAGACAGGGCGGACAATGAGCAGTTCTTC
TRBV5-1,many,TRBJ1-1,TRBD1,CASREGQGNTEAFF,TGCGCCAGCAGAGAGGGACAGGGAAACACTGAAGCTTTCTTT
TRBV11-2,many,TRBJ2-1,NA,CASSFGGPYNEQFF,TGTGCCAGCAGCTTTGGGGGCCCCTACAATGAGCAGTTCTTC
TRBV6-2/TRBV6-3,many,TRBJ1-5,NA,CASTGAGQPQHF,TGTGCCAGCACAGGGGCGGGTCAGCCCCAGCATTTT
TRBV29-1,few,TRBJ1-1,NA,CSVVGGNANTEAFF,TGCAGCGTTGTTGGGGGCAACGCGAACACTGAAGCTTTCTTT
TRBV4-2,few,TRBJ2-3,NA,CASSQDSGRDTQYF,TGTGCCAGCAGCCAAGATTCAGGGAGAGATACGCAGTATTTT
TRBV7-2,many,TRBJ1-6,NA,CASSSDSPGNSPLHF,TGTGCCAGCAGCTCGGACAGCCCGGGTAATTCACCCCTCCACTTT
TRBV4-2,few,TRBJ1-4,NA,CASSQDNRSDEKLFF,TGTGCCAGCAGCCAAGATAACAGGTCCGATGAAAAACTGTTTTTT
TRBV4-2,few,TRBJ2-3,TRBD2,CASSQESGGPGATDTQYF,TGTGCCAGCAGCCAAGAATCGGGAGGGCCTGGTGCAACAGATACGCAGTATTTT
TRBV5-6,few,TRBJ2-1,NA,CASSLVANEQFF,TGTGCCAGCAGCTTGGTCGCCAATGAGCAGTTCTTC
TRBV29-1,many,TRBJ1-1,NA,CSVGEVRNTEAFF,TGCAGCGTTGGAGAAGTGCGGAACACTGAAGCTTTCTTT
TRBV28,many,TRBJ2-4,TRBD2,CASSLGGEVINIQYF,TGTGCCAGCAGTTTAGGGGGGGAGGTCATAAACATTCAGTACTTC
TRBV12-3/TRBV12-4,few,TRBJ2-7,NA,CASSFGLTYEQYF,TGTGCCAGCAGTTTTGGGCTAACCTACGAGCAGTACTTC
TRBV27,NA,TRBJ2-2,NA,CAGYSGANTGELFF,TGTGCCGGTTACAGCGGCGCGAACACCGGGGAGCTGTTTTTT
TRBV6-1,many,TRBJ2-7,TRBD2,CASSSLAGSYEQYF,TGTGCCAGCAGTTCACTAGCGGGATCCTACGAGCAGTACTTC
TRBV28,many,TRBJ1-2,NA,CASSFPTGLNYGYTF,TGTGCCAGCAGTTTCCCGACAGGACTTAACTATGGCTACACCTTC
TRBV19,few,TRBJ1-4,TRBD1,CASRDRGEKLFF,TGTGCCAGCCGGGACAGGGGCGAAAAACTGTTTTTT
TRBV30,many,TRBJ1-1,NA,CAWSPGGQEAFF,TGTGCCTGGAGTCCGGGGGGCCAGGAAGCTTTCTTT
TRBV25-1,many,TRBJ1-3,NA,CASSEGQGTIYF,TGTGCCAGCAGTGAAGGGCAGGGCACCATATATTTT
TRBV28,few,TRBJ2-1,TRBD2,CASSSLAGANEQFF,TGTGCCAGCAGTTCCCTAGCGGGAGCCAATGAGCAGTTCTTC
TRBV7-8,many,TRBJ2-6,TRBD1,CASSTGTGGLSGANVLTF,TGTGCCAGCAGCACAGGGACAGGGGGACTCTCTGGGGCCAACGTCCTGACTTTC
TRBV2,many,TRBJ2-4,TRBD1,CASKQQGDEDKNIQYF,TGTGCCAGCAAGCAACAGGGGGACGAGGACAAAAACATTCAGTACTTC
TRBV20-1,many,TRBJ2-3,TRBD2,CSASLVLADVISTDTQYF,TGCAGTGCTAGCCTAGTGCTAGCGGACGTAATTAGCACAGATACGCAGTATTTT